This T cell receptor (beta chain) was found in a study of siplizumab effects on memory and regulatory T cells. Study-wide findings and caveats: Proliferating siplizumab-culture Treg suppressive function went unconfirmed.

Regarding this clone: Its antigen is currently unknown.

The protocol was immunoSEQ multiplex PCR, while the TCRdb copy is restricted to in-frame clones and leaves out a portion. The sample has about 100,000 clones; around 92% are singletons. The source is a human donor in good health. Sequenced sample: CD4+ T cells sorted from blood.

The CDR3 is CASSLAVAGGQGEQFF. In DNA form, the CDR3 reads TGTGCCAGCAGCTTAGCGGTAGCGGGGGGGCAGGGTGAGCAGTTCTTC. The rearrangement uses TRBV7-3 and TRBJ2-1; TRBD2 aligns across 11 bases. V lost 2 bases to trimming and J lost 9 bases; unmatched junction nucleotides: 9. Germline values: CDR1 SGHTA, CDR2 FQGTGA. The CDR3 runs to 16 residues.